This T cell receptor beta chain was captured by sequencing in a study of early T cells in non-severe SARS-CoV-2 infection. TCRdb re-analysed the 5' RACE reads in MiXCR, keeping a single row per CDR3 protein. The profile shows tens of thousands of distinct CDR3 sequences, roughly 15% of them singletons. Germline V gives CDR1 DFQATT, CDR2 SNEGSKA (reference sequence). The CDR3 contains 13 residues. The chain joins TRBV20-1 to TRBJ2-2; 9 nucleotides align to TRBD2. Sequenced here: whole blood, sampled at baseline. The TCR comes from an adult who was a healthcare worker with PCR-confirmed SARS-CoV-2 infection or an uninfected control (not recorded which). The CDR3 spells CSASSGSTGELFF. The CDR3 DNA follows: TGCAGCGCCAGTAGCGGGAGCACCGGGGAGCTGTTTTTT.